This T cell receptor beta chain was documented in a study of cytomegalovirus exposure and HLA in healthy donors. With V trimmed by 0 bases and J by 4 bases, 1 base remained unmatched. The CDR3 runs 15 residues. Germline lookup yields CDR1 MNHEY and CDR2 SVGAGI. The primer mix had 60 Vbeta and 13 Jbeta primers. Repertoires were generated with immunoSEQ multiplex PCR, while TCRdb's copy carries only in-frame clones and drops some. The sample shows around 170,000 clones, 75% to 85% of them seen only once. Source material: PBMCs. The clonotype originates from a woman younger than 35 in good health and CMV-seronegative. The V call is TRBV6-5, the J call TRBJ2-7; 12 nucleotides line up with TRBD2. The chain's CDR3 is CASSYSGLAGYEQYF. CDR3 bases: TGTGCCAGCAGTTACTCTGGACTAGCGGGGTACGAGCAGTACTTC.